These T cell receptor beta chains were read from a single sample in a study of CD8+CD57+ T cells in acquired aplastic anemia. Via MiXCR, TCRdb re-called the reads, giving one row per CDR3 protein. This table holds around 160,000 distinct CDR3 sequences, under 55% found once. Sequencing was performed on sorted CD4+, CD8+, or CD8+CD57+ T cells (not recorded which) from PBMCs. The receptors were gathered from a human donor with aplastic anemia. The CDR3 runs from the conserved cysteine through the conserved F or W. D genes are given only for firm matches. Where a row states a size, it is once, few, many or the class of an expanded clone; other rows omit it.

D gene: -
J gene: TRBJ2-2
V gene: TRBV3-1
clone size: many
CDR3 DNA: TGTGCCAGCAGCCACGGCTTGAGAAACACCGGGGAGCTGTTTTTT
CDR3 protein: CASSHGLRNTGELFF

D gene: TRBD2
J gene: TRBJ2-3
V gene: TRBV3-1
clone size: -
CDR3 DNA: TGTGCCAGCAGCCAAGGCCAACTAGCGGGAGGTTGGGGGGATACGCAGTATTTT
CDR3 protein: CASSQGQLAGGWGDTQYF

D gene: TRBD1
J gene: TRBJ1-1
V gene: TRBV10-3
clone size: -
CDR3 DNA: TGTGCCATCAGTCTCCAGGGGGCTGATACTGAAGCTTTCTTT
CDR3 protein: CAISLQGADTEAFF

D gene: -
J gene: TRBJ2-1
V gene: TRBV3-1
clone size: few
CDR3 DNA: TGTGCCAGCAGCCAAGGAAGGGGCTATTCTGAGCAGTTCTTC
CDR3 protein: CASSQGRGYSEQFF

D gene: TRBD1
J gene: TRBJ1-1
V gene: TRBV19
clone size: many
CDR3 DNA: TGTGCCAGTAGTATGATGACAGGGAACGCTGAAGCTTTCTTT
CDR3 protein: CASSMMTGNAEAFF

D gene: -
J gene: TRBJ2-3
V gene: TRBV5-1
clone size: many
CDR3 DNA: TGTGCCAGCAGTCCTGGGGGTACAGATACGCAGTATTTT
CDR3 protein: CASSPGGTDTQYF

D gene: TRBD2
J gene: TRBJ2-3
V gene: TRBV11-1
clone size: -
CDR3 DNA: TGTGCCAGCAGCCAGGGGGTTAGCGGGAGGGATACGCAGTATTTT
CDR3 protein: CASSQGVSGRDTQYF

D gene: -
J gene: TRBJ1-1
V gene: TRBV5-1
clone size: -
CDR3 DNA: TGCGCCAGCAGCCTCACTGACGGAGGCACTGAAGCTTTCTTT
CDR3 protein: CASSLTDGGTEAFF

D gene: TRBD1
J gene: TRBJ2-1
V gene: TRBV29-1
clone size: once
CDR3 DNA: TGCAGCGCCGATCGAGGGGGCGGCTCCTACAATGAGCAGTTCTTC
CDR3 protein: CSADRGGGSYNEQFF

D gene: TRBD1
J gene: TRBJ2-7
V gene: TRBV29-1
clone size: once
CDR3 DNA: TGCAGCGTTGTTTGGGACAGGGTAGCCGAGCAGTACTTC
CDR3 protein: CSVVWDRVAEQYF

D gene: TRBD2
J gene: TRBJ2-5
V gene: TRBV20-1
clone size: many
CDR3 DNA: TGCAGTGCTCCGACTAGCGGGAGTAGAGAGACCCAGTACTTC
CDR3 protein: CSAPTSGSRETQYF

D gene: -
J gene: TRBJ2-1
V gene: TRBV6-6
clone size: many
CDR3 DNA: TGTGCCAGCAGTTACCGCGAGACTAACGAGCAGTTCTTC
CDR3 protein: CASSYRETNEQFF

D gene: TRBD1
J gene: TRBJ1-6
V gene: TRBV14
clone size: -
CDR3 DNA: TGTGCCAGCAGCCCGGGACAGGGGGATTCACCCCTCCACTTT
CDR3 protein: CASSPGQGDSPLHF

D gene: -
J gene: TRBJ1-5
V gene: TRBV30
clone size: many
CDR3 DNA: TGTGCCTGGAGTGTGACAGGCCGTTTCATCAATCAGCCCCAGCATTTT
CDR3 protein: CAWSVTGRFINQPQHF

D gene: -
J gene: TRBJ1-1
V gene: TRBV19
clone size: -
CDR3 DNA: TGTGCCACAGGGCCCACCGAAGCTTTCTTT
CDR3 protein: CATGPTEAFF

D gene: -
J gene: TRBJ1-1
V gene: TRBV15
clone size: few
CDR3 DNA: TGTGCCACCAGAGGGGGGGCAGGGAGCACTGAAGCTTTCTTT
CDR3 protein: CATRGGAGSTEAFF

D gene: -
J gene: TRBJ1-1
V gene: TRBV25-1
clone size: -
CDR3 DNA: TGTGCCAGCAGACAGACAGGTTTGAACACTGAAGCTTTCTTT
CDR3 protein: CASRQTGLNTEAFF

D gene: -
J gene: TRBJ1-4
V gene: TRBV6-1
clone size: many
CDR3 DNA: TGTGCCAGCAGTACTGACAGCCTAAATGAAAAACTGTTTTTT
CDR3 protein: CASSTDSLNEKLFF

D gene: -
J gene: TRBJ1-2
V gene: TRBV19
clone size: -
CDR3 DNA: TGTGCCTGGAGTGTAGGACTGAACTATGGCTACACCTTC
CDR3 protein: CAWSVGLNYGYTF

D gene: TRBD1
J gene: TRBJ2-3
V gene: TRBV19
clone size: -
CDR3 DNA: TGTGCCAGTAGTGGGACAGTAACCACAGATACGCAGTATTTT
CDR3 protein: CASSGTVTTDTQYF

D gene: -
J gene: TRBJ1-2
V gene: TRBV15
clone size: -
CDR3 DNA: TGTGCCACCAGCAGAGATCGGGGCAGCTATGGCTACACCTTC
CDR3 protein: CATSRDRGSYGYTF

D gene: -
J gene: TRBJ1-2
V gene: TRBV3-1
clone size: few
CDR3 DNA: TGTGCCAGCAGCCAAGATTTATCGGCAGGGTATGGCTACACCTTC
CDR3 protein: CASSQDLSAGYGYTF